These 27 T cell receptor beta chains were all obtained from the same sample, sequenced in a study of T cell responses to AZD1222 COVID-19 vaccine. Here immunoSEQ multiplex PCR was the method, and the copy in TCRdb shows in-frame clones only, minus some. The data hold 98,000 or so clones, with about nine tenths observed a single time. Here the sequenced sample was peripheral blood, taken 28 days after the second AZD1222 dose. These receptors originate from an adult who received the AZD1222 COVID-19 vaccine.

V and J are TRBV19 and TRBJ2-7; possibly TRBD1 or TRBD2 for D (5 bases each). Germline V gene data show CDR1 as LNHDA and CDR2 as SQIVND (reference sequence). The CDR3 runs to 14 residues. V lost 4 bases, J lost 0 bases, and 10 bases lay in between. CDR3 bases: TGTGCCAGTAGTACAGGGAGAGACTCCTACGAGCAGTACTTC. It codes for CASSTGRDSYEQYF.

This clone is a singleton in its sample. The chain couples TRBV7-9 to TRBJ2-6; perhaps TRBD1 as D (5 bases). Trimming removed 1 base at V and 4 bases at J, with 8 bases between. The CDR3 is made up of 15 amino acids. Germline V lookup: CDR1 SEHNR, CDR2 FQNEAQ (reference sequence). The CDR3 is CASSLEGAGANVLTF. The DNA of the CDR3 is TGTGCCAGCAGCTTAGAAGGGGCCGGGGCCAACGTCCTGACTTTC.

The chain has TRBV27 and TRBJ2-1, with D unresolved. CDR3 length equals 13 residues. CDR1 MNHEY and CDR2 SMNVEV come from the germline V gene (reference sequence). Trimming removed 6 bases at V and 8 bases at J, with 14 bases between. The CDR3 DNA is TGTGCCAGCAGAGGGCCTGGGGTCTATGAGCAGTTCTTC. Translated, it gives CASRGPGVYEQFF.

The chain combines TRBV28 with TRBJ2-6; D remains unclear. Germline values: CDR1 MDHEN, CDR2 SYDVKM. V lost 6 bases and J lost 6, with 18 bases in between. This CDR3 is 16 amino acids long. CDR3 amino acids: CASSRRPFGQANVLTF. CDR3 DNA sequence: TGTGCCAGCAGCCGTCGACCCTTTGGGCAGGCCAACGTCCTGACTTTC. The variable domain in full, completed from reference TRBV28 and TRBJ2-6, reads DVKVTQSSRYLVKRTGEKVFLECVQDMDHENMFWYRQDPGLGLRLIYFSYDVKMKEKGDIPEGYSVSREKKERFSLILESASTNQTSMYLCASSRRPFGQANVLTFGAGSRLTVL.

The chain carries TRBV9 and TRBJ1-2; 7 nucleotides match TRBD1. V was pared by 3 bases and J by 4 bases, with 6 bases of the junction left unmatched. Germline CDR1 reads SGDLS; CDR2 reads YYNGEE. The CDR3 runs 14 residues. CDR3 residues: CASSASTGTYGYTF. DNA of the CDR3: TGTGCCAGCAGCGCGTCGACAGGGACCTATGGCTACACCTTC.

The rearrangement joins TRBV18 to TRBJ2-7; D is unresolved. Trimming removed 4 bases at V and 7 bases at J, with 8 bases between. Germline values: CDR1 KGHSH, CDR2 LQKENI. The CDR3 consists of 11 residues. The CDR3 here is CASSLQLEQYF. The DNA of the CDR3 is TGTGCCAGCTCACTTCAGTTAGAGCAGTACTTC.

J is TRBJ2-3 and V is TRBV7-9; 7 positions agree with TRBD1. The CDR3 has 15 amino acids. The V and J ends lost 7 bases and 3 bases, in that order; junction bases with no gene match: 10. Germline CDR1 reads SEHNR; CDR2 reads FQNEAQ (reference sequence). The CDR3 DNA reads as TGTGCCAGCATCCGAGGCGGACAGGCTACAGATACGCAGTATTTT. Its protein is CASIRGGQATDTQYF.

The chain couples TRBV5-1 to TRBJ1-4; a weak D match, TRBD1 (6 bases). Trimming took off 4 bases at V and 8 bases at J, with 18 bases between the two ends. Germline CDR1 SGHRS, CDR2 YFSETQ. CDR3 length: 15 residues. CDR3 coding DNA: TGCGCCAGCAGCCGGGGGGCACTGACAGACGAAAAACTGTTTTTT. Translated: CASSRGALTDEKLFF.

The rearrangement joins TRBV29-1 to TRBJ2-1, with TRBD1 matching 10 bases. Per germline, CDR1 SQVTM and CDR2 ANQGSEA. V lost 7 bases and J lost 5; bases outside the gene matches: 5. This CDR3 has 13 residues. The CDR3 sequence is CSGRQGAHNEQFF. The CDR3 DNA is TGCAGCGGCCGACAGGGGGCCCACAATGAGCAGTTCTTC.

The genes are TRBV5-1 and TRBJ2-1; perhaps TRBD1 as D (6 bases). The V end lost 0 bases, the J end lost 5 bases, and 15 bases lay between the germline ends. Per the germline V gene, CDR1 is SGHRS and CDR2 is YFSETQ. The CDR3 covers 16 residues. The CDR3 here is CASSLGGTGTNNEQFF. For the CDR3, the DNA is TGCGCCAGCAGCTTGGGTGGAACCGGGACAAACAATGAGCAGTTCTTC.

The CDR3 DNA reads as TGTGCCAGCAGTTACTCGTCAAGGGGGCGGACTGAAGCTTTCTTT. The encoded protein is CASSYSSRGRTEAFF. The V and J genes are TRBV6-5 and TRBJ1-1, with 7 bases fitting TRBD1. CDR1 and CDR2 (germline): MNHEY, SVGAGI. V was pared by 0 bases and J by 5 bases, with 6 bases of the junction left unmatched. The CDR3 is made up of 15 amino acids.

The rearrangement links TRBV2 to TRBJ1-2, with D perhaps matching TRBD1 (6 bases). Trimming removed 6 bases at V and 6 bases at J, with 14 bases between. Germline V gene data show CDR1 as SNHLY and CDR2 as FYNNEI. This CDR3 spans 13 amino acids. The CDR3 region is CASRPGAADGYTF. The CDR3 DNA reads TGTGCCAGCAGGCCAGGGGCTGCGGATGGCTACACCTTC.

The chain is built from TRBV6-5 and TRBJ1-1; TRBD1 might be the D (6 bases). Germline values: CDR1 MNHEY, CDR2 SVGAGI. The ends were cut back, 0 bases at V and 5 bases at J, with 16 bases in the middle. CDR3 size: 16 residues. The CDR3: CASSYSLGGQWTEAFF. CDR3 bases: TGTGCCAGCAGTTACTCGCTCGGGGGGCAGTGGACTGAAGCTTTCTTT.

The rearrangement links TRBV19 to TRBJ2-3; 9 bases line up with TRBD1. J lost 11 bases, V lost 6 bases, and 6 bases had no gene match. Germline V CDR1 and CDR2: LNHDA, SQIVND (reference sequence). The CDR3 is made up of 12 amino acids. CDR3 sequence: CASSGTGLWQYF. The CDR3 coding sequence is TGTGCCAGTAGCGGGACAGGGTTGTGGCAGTATTTT.

The chain carries TRBV7-8 and TRBJ2-1; D not resolved. The CDR3 loop spans 17 amino acids. The germline CDR1 and CDR2 sequences are SGHVS and FQNEAQ. V lost 1 base and J 0 bases, leaving 13 bases between the germline ends. The CDR3 spells CASSLGGWRTSYNEQFF. The CDR3 region has the DNA TGTGCCAGCAGCTTAGGTGGTTGGCGGACCTCCTACAATGAGCAGTTCTTC.

The CDR3 DNA sequence: TGTGCCAGTAGAGAGACCATCGGGGGCGCGAAAGATACGCAGTATTTT. As protein: CASRETIGGAKDTQYF. The chain employs TRBV19 and TRBJ2-3, with D perhaps given as TRBD1 or TRBD2 (6 bases each). Germline lookup yields CDR1 LNHDA and CDR2 SQIVND (reference sequence). With 6 bases removed from V and 5 bases from J, the gap between germline ends came to 21 bases. CDR3 size: 16 residues.

The CDR3 loop reads CASVSGSRSYNEQFF. The CDR3 bases are TGTGCCAGCGTAAGCGGGAGTCGGTCCTACAATGAGCAGTTCTTC. The chain employs TRBV6-5 and TRBJ2-1, with 8 bases aligning to TRBD2. CDR3 length: 15 amino acids. Germline CDR1 is MNHEY and CDR2 is SVGAGI. J was trimmed by 1 base and V by 8 bases; bases with no gene match: 7.

This clone has a single count. The rearrangement joins TRBV5-1 to TRBJ1-2; 8 bases fit TRBD1. The CDR3 is made up of 14 amino acids. Looked up from germline, CDR1 is SGHRS and CDR2 is YFSETQ. V dropped 4 bases and J dropped 4; count of bases not matched to a gene: 6. For the CDR3, the DNA is TGCGCCAGCAGCCCCAGGGGGCAAGGCTATGGCTACACCTTC. Its translation is CASSPRGQGYGYTF.

CDR3 DNA sequence: TGCGCCAGCAGCTTGGTGTCGGATGAGCAGTTCTTC. Its translation: CASSLVSDEQFF. The gene calls are TRBV5-1 and TRBJ2-1; D remains ambiguous. The CDR3 runs to 12 residues. V lost 0 bases and J 8 bases, leaving 6 bases between the germline ends. CDR1 SGHRS and CDR2 YFSETQ come from the germline V gene.

The table lists this clone with a few counts. The chain combines TRBV30 with TRBJ1-2, with D possibly matching TRBD1 (5 bases). The CDR3 sequence is 16 residues long. CDR1 is GTSNPN, CDR2 SVGIG, per germline (reference sequence). V was clipped by 3 bases and J by 0 bases, with 17 bases between them. The CDR3 loop is CAWSHEGLPTNYGYTF. The CDR3 DNA reads TGTGCCTGGAGCCACGAGGGACTGCCGACTAACTATGGCTACACCTTC. The full variable domain, in which reference TRBV30 and TRBJ1-2 provide the parts outside the CDR3, is SQTIHQWPATLVQPVGSPLSLECTVEGTSNPNLYWYRQAAGRGLQLLFYSVGIGQISSEVPQNLSASRPQDRQFILSSKKLLLSDSGFYLCAWSHEGLPTNYGYTFGSGTRLTVV.

The chain links TRBV4-2 to TRBJ1-4; a weak D match, TRBD1 (5 bases). V gave up 0 bases and J gave up 8 bases, with 19 bases separating them. CDR1 LGHNA and CDR2 YNFKEQ come from the germline V gene. The CDR3 is 17 amino acids. This CDR3 reads CASSQDPIYRSVEKLFF. The CDR3 DNA follows: TGTGCCAGCAGCCAAGATCCGATCTACAGGTCGGTAGAAAAACTGTTTTTT.

The gene calls are TRBV30 and TRBJ2-3; 10 bases agree with TRBD2. The CDR3 is 18 amino acids. V shed 0 bases and J 3 bases; nucleotides not matched to a gene: 12. Germline CDR1 and CDR2: GTSNPN and SVGIG (reference sequence). CDR3: CAWSVRGVAGGGTDTQYF. The CDR3 bases are TGTGCCTGGAGTGTACGTGGGGTAGCGGGAGGCGGTACAGATACGCAGTATTTT.

The V gene is TRBV2, the J gene TRBJ2-1, with 7 bases lining up with TRBD1. From germline, CDR1 is SNHLY and CDR2 FYNNEI. The CDR3 is 15 residues long. V lost 6 bases to trimming and J lost 3 bases; unmatched junction nucleotides: 8. CDR3 DNA: TGTGCCAGCAGCCTATCCGGGACAGTCTACAATGAGCAGTTCTTC. It codes for CASSLSGTVYNEQFF.

J is TRBJ1-1 and V is TRBV27; 11 positions agree with TRBD1. Trimming at V came to 6 bases and at J to 3 bases, leaving 6 bases not matched to a gene. Germline V gene data show CDR1 as MNHEY and CDR2 as SMNVEV (reference sequence). This CDR3 is built from 15 residues. CDR3 loop: CASSRTGGFDTEAFF. CDR3 nucleotides: TGTGCCAGCAGCCGGACAGGGGGCTTTGACACTGAAGCTTTCTTT.

This sequence joins TRBV7-8 and TRBJ1-5; D is unclear. CDR3 length: 14 amino acids. V was trimmed by 2 bases and J by 7 bases, leaving 12 bases between them. CDR1 SGHVS and CDR2 FQNEAQ come from the germline V gene. The CDR3 reads CASSLQDGWQPQHF. Written as DNA, the CDR3 is TGTGCCAGCAGCTTACAGGACGGCTGGCAGCCCCAGCATTTT. The whole variable domain, remainder taken from reference TRBV7-8 and TRBJ1-5, is GAGVSQSPRYKVAKRGQDVALRCDPISGHVSLFWYQQALGQGPEFLTYFQNEAQLDKSGLPSDRFFAERPEGSVSTLKIQRTQQEDSAVYLCASSLQDGWQPQHFGDGTRLSIL.

The chain has TRBV7-9 and TRBJ1-3; the D is unclear. With 1 base removed from V and 8 bases from J, the gap between germline ends came to 6 bases. CDR1 SEHNR and CDR2 FQNEAQ come from the germline V gene (reference sequence). The CDR3 runs 12 residues. The CDR3 is CASSLGGDTIYF. Here the CDR3 DNA reads TGTGCCAGCAGCTTAGGTGGGGACACCATATATTTT. Variable domain in full (rest from reference TRBV7-9 and TRBJ1-3): DTGVSQNPRHKITKRGQNVTFRCDPISEHNRLYWYRQTLGQGPEFLTYFQNEAQLEKSRLLSDRFSAERPKGSFSTLEIQRTEQGDSAMYLCASSLGGDTIYFGEGSWLTVV.

This chain uses TRBV10-3 with TRBJ1-3; no clear D gene. The CDR3 totals 15 residues. With 6 bases removed from V and 0 bases from J, the gap between germline ends came to 12 bases. The germline gives CDR1 ENHRY, CDR2 SYGVKD. For the CDR3, the DNA is TGTGCCATCAGGAGATCCGAGAGCTCTGGAAACACCATATATTTT. Protein product: CAIRRSESSGNTIYF.